This T cell receptor beta chain originates from a study of shared clonotypes between healthy human individuals. Sequenced by immunoSEQ multiplex PCR; TCRdb stores in-frame clones only, minus some. The sample has a few million clones; around 94% are singletons. The study's findings and limits: Compared with memory subsets, naive subsets generally had larger estimated richness. Tissues were not sampled, only blood, and their repertoires likely differ.

About this clone itself: Its antigen is unknown.

V was clipped by 1 base and J by 5 bases, with 9 bases between them. Germline V lookup: CDR1 SGHAT, CDR2 FQNNGV. The CDR3 loop spans 14 amino acids. CD4+ cells were split into CD45RA+ naive and CD45RA-negative memory subsets. The sample was naive CD4+ T cells sorted from blood. Sample subset: CD45RA+ positively selected. The chain has TRBV11-2 and TRBJ1-5; D not certain. The receptor comes from a man aged 18 to 30 in good health. The CDR3 loop is CASSLVMGDQPQHF. CDR3 sequence (DNA): TGTGCCAGCAGCTTAGTCATGGGAGATCAGCCCCAGCATTTT. The variable domain in full, completed from reference TRBV11-2 and TRBJ1-5, reads EAGVAQSPRYKIIEKRQSVAFWCNPISGHATLYWYQQILGQGPKLLIQFQNNGVVDDSQLPKDRFSAERLKGVDSTLKIQPAKLEDSAVYLCASSLVMGDQPQHFGDGTRLSIL.